Listed here are 24 T cell receptor beta chains from one sample, sequenced in a study of OX40 agonist ivuxolimab in advanced cancers. The table came from immunoSEQ multiplex PCR; TCRdb's copy has only in-frame clones and leaves some out. In the table there are 40,000 to 55,000 clones, approximately 90% of which are singletons. The sequencing here drew on CD4+ or CD8+ T cells sorted from blood, taken in a trial of the OX40 agonist ivuxolimab. The receptors derive from an adult with an advanced solid tumor such as melanoma, head and neck, liver or kidney cancer.

The sample holds a few counts of this clone. The chain combines TRBV5-6 with TRBJ2-7, with TRBD1 identical over 7 bases. The CDR3 totals 14 residues. Looked up from germline, CDR1 is SGHDT and CDR2 is YYEEEE. The trim removed 2 bases at V and 2 bases at J, leaving 4 bases unmatched. The CDR3, as DNA: TGTGCCAGCAGCTTAAGAGACAGGGCCTACGAGCAGTACTTC. Encoded protein: CASSLRDRAYEQYF.

The gene calls are TRBV7-9 and TRBJ1-5; a weak D match, TRBD1 (5 bases). Germline lookup yields CDR1 SEHNR and CDR2 FQNEAQ (reference sequence). Trimming removed 2 bases from V and 2 bases from J, with 7 bases in between. This CDR3 comprises 14 residues. The CDR3 nucleotides are TGTGCCAGCAGCTTAAGGGGAGGCAATCAGCCCCAGCATTTT. Translated, it gives CASSLRGGNQPQHF. Drawing the rest from reference TRBV7-9 and TRBJ1-5, the complete variable domain is DTGVSQNPRHKITKRGQNVTFRCDPISEHNRLYWYRQTLGQGPEFLTYFQNEAQLEKSRLLSDRFSAERPKGSFSTLEIQRTEQGDSAMYLCASSLRGGNQPQHFGDGTRLSIL.

This clone occurred once. This chain connects TRBV5-1 to TRBJ2-3, with 13 positions matching TRBD2. This CDR3 contains 16 residues. Unmatched junction bases numbered 2, after V lost 2 bases and J lost 2 bases. Germline V CDR1 and CDR2: SGHRS, YFSETQ. The CDR3 DNA follows: TGCGCCAGCAGCTTTGGGACTAGCGGGGTCACAGATACGCAGTATTTT. Translated: CASSFGTSGVTDTQYF.

The chain carries TRBV9 and TRBJ2-5; 11 bases line up with TRBD2. The CDR3 spans 16 residues. Germline V lookup: CDR1 SGDLS, CDR2 YYNGEE. V was clipped by 0 bases and J by 3 bases; unmatched bases: 4. The CDR3 protein is CASSVGVAGGKETQYF. The CDR3 DNA follows: TGTGCCAGCAGCGTAGGGGTAGCGGGAGGGAAAGAGACCCAGTACTTC.

The V gene is TRBV4-2, the J gene TRBJ2-3; D possibly uses TRBD1 or TRBD2 (5 bases each). This CDR3 is 14 amino acids long. Trimming stripped 0 bases from V and 10 bases from J, with 14 bases between. Germline values: CDR1 LGHNA, CDR2 YNFKEQ. The CDR3 here is CASSQEGEPGAQYF. The CDR3 DNA is TGTGCCAGCAGCCAAGAAGGGGAGCCTGGTGCGCAGTATTTT.

The chain carries TRBV5-1 and TRBJ2-3, with TRBD2 matching over 8 bases. From germline, CDR1 is SGHRS and CDR2 YFSETQ. Trimming removed 1 base from V and 5 bases from J; junction bases left unmatched: 9. The CDR3 is made up of 16 amino acids. The CDR3 is CASSLFPGGGEDTQYF. Here the CDR3 DNA reads TGCGCCAGCAGCTTGTTCCCGGGAGGGGGGGAAGATACGCAGTATTTT.

The chain carries TRBV29-1 and TRBJ1-2, with 7 bases identical to TRBD1. The CDR3 is 19 residues long. In germline, CDR1 is SQVTM, CDR2 ANQGSEA. V lost 4 bases to trimming and J lost 0 bases; unmatched junction nucleotides: 20. The CDR3 loop reads CSVAPTLDRTSVTNYGYTF. The DNA of the CDR3 is TGCAGCGTTGCCCCCACCTTGGACAGGACCTCAGTCACTAACTATGGCTACACCTTC.

The sample holds one count of this clone. The rearrangement links TRBV19 to TRBJ2-5, with D maybe TRBD2 (5 bases). The CDR3 is 12 residues long. V was clipped by 4 bases and J by 11 bases, with 14 bases between them. Germline V gene lookup returns CDR1 LNHDA and CDR2 SQIVND (reference sequence). The CDR3: CASSNPLGEQYF. Written as DNA, the CDR3 is TGTGCCAGTAGTAACCCCCTGGGAGAGCAGTACTTC.

The chain combines TRBV6-1 with TRBJ2-1, with 9 bases lining up with TRBD1. V shed 6 bases and J 5 bases; nucleotides not matched to a gene: 5. The length of the CDR3 is 14 residues. Germline-derived CDR1 and CDR2 are MNHNS and SASEGT. CDR3 protein: CASRGTGSNNEQFF. The CDR3 DNA is TGTGCCAGCAGAGGGACAGGGTCGAACAATGAGCAGTTCTTC.

This chain links TRBV6-5 with TRBJ2-3; possible D gene TRBD2, 6 bases. Per the germline V gene, CDR1 is MNHEY and CDR2 is SVGAGI. V shed 2 bases and J shed 3 bases, with 12 bases lying between them. The CDR3 consists of 15 residues. The CDR3 here is CASSYRDFQTDTQYF. CDR3 in DNA: TGTGCCAGCAGTTACCGGGACTTTCAAACAGATACGCAGTATTTT.

The genes are TRBV18 and TRBJ2-6, with 7 bases matching TRBD2. Germline CDR1 is KGHSH and CDR2 is LQKENI. This CDR3 is 18 amino acids long. V gave up 0 bases and J gave up 2 bases; unmatched junction bases: 7. Here the CDR3 reads CASSPPSAGATGANVLTF. The CDR3 DNA follows: TGTGCCAGCTCACCACCTTCGGCGGGAGCCACTGGGGCCAACGTCCTGACTTTC. The full variable domain, its missing parts supplied by reference TRBV18 and TRBJ2-6, is NAGVMQNPRHLVRRRGQEARLRCSPMKGHSHVYWYRQLPEEGLKFMVYLQKENIIDESGMPKERFSAEFPKEGPSILRIQQVVRGDSAAYFCASSPPSAGATGANVLTFGAGSRLTVL.

This clone was recorded once. The chain employs TRBV18 and TRBJ2-1; TRBD2 matches at 13 bases. The length of the CDR3 is 15 residues. The V segment lost 8 bases and the J segment 7 bases; nucleotides outside the gene matches: 8. Germline CDR1 and CDR2: KGHSH and LQKENI. CDR3 loop: CASLLGLAGANEQFF. DNA of the CDR3: TGTGCCAGCCTACTTGGACTAGCGGGAGCTAATGAGCAGTTCTTC.

The rearrangement uses TRBV12-5 and TRBJ2-3; 13 bases agree with TRBD2. Trimming cost V 1 base and J 8 bases; bases outside gene matches: 0. Germline V lookup: CDR1 LGHNT, CDR2 FRNRAP. The CDR3 has 14 amino acids. The CDR3 bases are TGTGCTAGTGGTTTGGGACTAGCGGGGGGTACGCAGTATTTT. It is translated as CASGLGLAGGTQYF.

V usage is TRBV19 and J usage is TRBJ2-2; 9 bases line up with TRBD1. Unmatched junction bases numbered 8, after V lost 7 bases and J lost 5 bases. This CDR3 comprises 15 residues. Germline V CDR1 and CDR2: LNHDA, SQIVND (reference sequence). CDR3 nucleotides: TGTGCCAGTATCCTTGGACAGGGGAGGACCGGGGAGCTGTTTTTT. Its translation is CASILGQGRTGELFF.

The chain has TRBV19 and TRBJ2-1; 11 bases fit TRBD2. Germline values: CDR1 LNHDA, CDR2 SQIVND (reference sequence). J gave up 9 bases and V 4 bases, and 5 bases lay outside the gene matches. This CDR3 region has 14 residues. In nucleotides, the CDR3 is TGTGCCAGTAGTAATAGCGGGAGGGGGAGTGAGCAGTTCTTC. It yields the protein CASSNSGRGSEQFF.

The J gene is TRBJ2-1, the V gene TRBV7-8; TRBD1 or TRBD2 may be the D gene (6 bases each). The CDR3 sequence is 16 residues long. The germline gives CDR1 SGHVS, CDR2 FQNEAQ. V gave up 0 bases and J gave up 1 base, with 10 bases separating them. CDR3 amino acids: CASSLAVGGSYNEQFF. CDR3 DNA: TGTGCCAGCAGCTTAGCTGTAGGGGGGTCCTACAATGAGCAGTTCTTC. Supplemented by reference TRBV7-8 and TRBJ2-1, the full variable domain reads GAGVSQSPRYKVAKRGQDVALRCDPISGHVSLFWYQQALGQGPEFLTYFQNEAQLDKSGLPSDRFFAERPEGSVSTLKIQRTQQEDSAVYLCASSLAVGGSYNEQFFGPGTRLTVL.

The chain has TRBV6-1 and TRBJ1-2; D gene uncertain. Germline V gene lookup returns CDR1 MNHNS and CDR2 SASEGT. V dropped 2 bases and J dropped 5 bases, with 12 bases sitting between them. The CDR3 runs to 14 residues. The DNA of the CDR3 is TGTGCCAGCAGTGAATTCGGCGGAGGGTATGGCTACACCTTC. Protein sequence: CASSEFGGGYGYTF.

A note on this clone: This sample also contains other DNA sequences that code for the same CDR3. The genes are TRBV5-6 and TRBJ2-5, with 12 nucleotides matching TRBD2. J was trimmed by 2 bases and V by 5 bases; bases with no gene match: 4. The CDR3 runs to 15 residues. In germline, CDR1 is SGHDT, CDR2 YYEEEE. CDR3 coding DNA: TGTGCCAGCAGTCTCGGACTAGCGGGACAAGAGACCCAGTACTTC. This codes for CASSLGLAGQETQYF.

The genes are TRBV5-1 and TRBJ1-6, with D tentatively TRBD1 (5 bases). Germline CDR1 and CDR2: SGHRS and YFSETQ. V gave up 1 base and J gave up 7 bases, with 15 bases separating them. The CDR3 runs to 16 residues. Written as DNA, the CDR3 is TGCGCCAGCAGCTTGACAGGTGACGTTTGGAATTCACCCCTCCACTTT. Protein: CASSLTGDVWNSPLHF.

The chain uses TRBV6-1 and TRBJ2-5, with 7 nucleotides matching TRBD2. V lost 4 bases and J lost 1; bases outside the gene matches: 3. There are 14 residues in the CDR3. Looked up from germline, CDR1 is MNHNS and CDR2 is SASEGT. CDR3 residues: CASSVASGQETQYF. The CDR3 DNA follows: TGTGCCAGCAGTGTGGCTAGCGGCCAAGAGACCCAGTACTTC.

The CDR3 bases are TGTGCCAGCAGGGGTACCAACACTGAAGCTTTCTTT. It encodes CASRGTNTEAFF. The chain couples TRBV6-1 to TRBJ1-1; D remains ambiguous. This CDR3 spans 12 amino acids. V was clipped by 6 bases and J by 2 bases, with 7 bases between them. CDR1 and CDR2 from the germline V gene are MNHNS and SASEGT.

This sequence joins TRBV7-9 and TRBJ2-6; 13 bases line up with TRBD2. The CDR3 totals 19 residues. Trimming removed 5 bases from V and 0 bases from J; junction bases left unmatched: 7. The germline V gene has CDR1 SEHNR and CDR2 FQNEAQ (reference sequence). In DNA form, the CDR3 reads TGTGCCAGCAGCGGCTTACTAGCGGGAGGGACCTCTGGGGCCAACGTCCTGACTTTC. It codes for CASSGLLAGGTSGANVLTF.

The chain employs TRBV5-4 and TRBJ2-6, with TRBD2 matching 10 bases. From germline, CDR1 is SGHNT and CDR2 YYREEE (reference sequence). This CDR3 region has 18 residues. V shed 0 bases, J shed 0 bases, and the junction held 3 bases outside the gene matches. The CDR3 here is CASSLGRLAGSGANVLTF. The CDR3 DNA follows: TGTGCCAGCAGCTTGGGGAGACTAGCGGGCTCTGGGGCCAACGTCCTGACTTTC.

In DNA form, the CDR3 reads TGTGCCAGCAGCCGGACAGAGGTCACTTGGGGCATTCAGTACTTC. Amino acid sequence: CASSRTEVTWGIQYF. The genes are TRBV11-2 and TRBJ2-4, with a weak D call TRBD1 (6 bases). V was trimmed by 5 bases and J by 9 bases, leaving 20 bases between them. CDR3 length: 15 residues. Germline CDR1 reads SGHAT; CDR2 reads FQNNGV.